The 11 T cell receptor beta chains below all came from one sample that was sequenced in a study of neurological immune-mediated disorders. From the 5' RACE reads, TCRdb called clonotypes with MiXCR, one entry per CDR3 protein. Here the sample spans 70,000 to 95,000 distinct CDR3 sequences, 13% to 15% being singletons. Source material: PBMCs. The origin of the receptors is a woman in her forties or fifties in good health.

This clonotype was detected ten times or more. V is TRBV20-1 and J is TRBJ1-5; D is undetermined. Germline V CDR1 and CDR2: DFQATT, SNEGSKA (reference sequence). V shed 4 bases and J shed 5 bases, with 12 bases lying between them. The CDR3 contains 13 residues. The CDR3 here is CSATGQTYQPQHF. The CDR3 coding sequence is TGCAGTGCTACAGGCCAAACCTATCAGCCCCAGCATTTT.

This clonotype was counted at least ten times. The chain has TRBV20-1 and TRBJ2-1; TRBD2 aligns across 16 bases. Germline CDR1 DFQATT, CDR2 SNEGSKA (reference sequence). V was clipped by 6 bases and J by 9 bases; unmatched bases: 11. This CDR3 has 16 amino acids. CDR3 sequence (DNA): TGCAGTGCGACCCCCGGGACTAGCGGGGGGGCCGGTGAGCAGTTCTTC. Protein sequence: CSATPGTSGGAGEQFF.

This clonotype was seen repeatedly, ten times or more. V usage is TRBV20-1 and J usage is TRBJ2-7, with a weak D call TRBD2 (7 bases). In germline, CDR1 is DFQATT, CDR2 SNEGSKA (reference sequence). V was cut by 0 bases and J by 3 bases, with 21 bases left in between. This CDR3 has 17 residues. Here the CDR3 DNA reads TGCAGTGCTAGAGATCTCGTGTCGGGGGGCAGAGGCTACGAGCAGTACTTC. This codes for CSARDLVSGGRGYEQYF.

This clonotype came up many times. The chain uses TRBV7-2 and TRBJ2-2; possibly TRBD1 for D (6 bases). Germline V lookup: CDR1 SGHTA, CDR2 FQGNSA. This CDR3 is 14 amino acids long. V lost 5 bases to trimming and J lost 3 bases, with 10 bases between them. The CDR3 DNA reads TGTGCCAGCAGCCTAGGACAGTACACCGGGGAGCTGTTTTTT. Amino acids: CASSLGQYTGELFF.

The sample holds many counts of this clonotype. This chain connects TRBV20-1 to TRBJ1-5; D call uncertain. Between the trimmed V and J ends, which lost 4 bases and 5 bases, there was a span of 18 bases. The CDR3 is 15 residues long. Germline CDR1 DFQATT, CDR2 SNEGSKA (reference sequence). CDR3 in amino acids: CSATPGMSAYQPQHF. The CDR3 DNA sequence: TGCAGTGCTACCCCGGGGATGTCGGCCTATCAGCCCCAGCATTTT.

This clonotype has at least ten counts. The gene calls are TRBV9 and TRBJ2-6; D is undetermined. The germline V gene has CDR1 SGDLS and CDR2 YYNGEE. The germline V and J ends were trimmed by 9 bases and 0 bases, with 10 bases remaining between them. CDR3 length: 14 amino acids. The CDR3 DNA follows: TGTGCCACTGGCTTTGGCTCTGGGGCCAACGTCCTGACTTTC. Protein sequence: CATGFGSGANVLTF.

This clonotype was seen repeatedly, ten times or more. This chain links TRBV27 with TRBJ1-6, with D possibly being TRBD1 (6 bases). Trimming cost V 3 bases and J 3 bases, with 15 bases left between them. The CDR3 consists of 17 residues. Per germline, CDR1 MNHEY and CDR2 SMNVEV (reference sequence). The CDR3 coding sequence is TGTGCCAGCAGTTTGTGGTTGAGGGGGAACTATAATTCACCCCTCCACTTT. It yields the protein CASSLWLRGNYNSPLHF.

This clonotype was seen repeatedly, ten times or more. The chain combines TRBV5-1 with TRBJ2-5; D not certain. Germline CDR1 and CDR2: SGHRS and YFSETQ. The CDR3 runs 14 residues. Trimming pared 4 bases from V and 5 bases from J, leaving 15 bases between. The CDR3 spells CASSPAWSTETQYF. The CDR3, as DNA: TGCGCCAGCAGCCCAGCTTGGAGCACGGAGACCCAGTACTTC.

Points on this clonotype: At one of its ends the junction is not consistent with the germline gene, which may arise from a read error. The V call is TRBV7-9, the J call TRBJ2-3, with 12 positions matching TRBD2. The CDR3 runs 18 residues. Per the germline V gene, CDR1 is SEHNR and CDR2 is FQNEAQ (reference sequence). The CDR3 here is CASSKTGATSGGTDTQYF. The CDR3 coding sequence is TGTGCCAGCAGCAAAACAGGGGCGACTAGCGGGGGCACGGATACGCAGTATTTT.

This clonotype occurred many times. CDR3 in DNA: TGTGCCAGCAGGTGGGGGGATACGCAGTATTTT. Encoded protein: CASRWGDTQYF. The chain joins TRBV12-3 or TRBV12-4 to TRBJ2-3, with D perhaps matching TRBD1 or TRBD2 (5 bases each). V gave up 6 bases and J gave up 6 bases, with 7 bases separating them. The CDR3 spans 11 residues.

This clonotype was counted many times. This rearrangement joins TRBV5-1 to TRBJ2-2; 12 bases are a match to TRBD1. There are 19 residues in the CDR3. Trimming at V came to 4 bases and at J to 2 bases, leaving 12 bases not matched to a gene. Germline V gene data show CDR1 as SGHRS and CDR2 as YFSETQ. The CDR3 coding sequence is TGCGCCAGCAGCCTAATCCCGGGACAGGGGGCGAAAAACACCGGGGAGCTGTTTTTT. Its translation: CASSLIPGQGAKNTGELFF.